This T cell receptor (beta chain) was identified during a study of CD8 T cells in ankylosing spondylitis. The CDR3 loop spans 16 amino acids. The germline V and J ends were trimmed by 0 bases and 9 bases, with 18 bases remaining between them. In germline, CDR1 is MGHRA, CDR2 YSYEKL. Quantitative 5'-RACE with molecular barcodes was used to make the TCR beta libraries. TCRdb passed the 5' RACE reads through MiXCR, listing each CDR3 protein once. The sample shows about 160,000 distinct CDR3 sequences, 40% to 50% of them seen only once. Findings and caveats of the study: Prior work had noted some motif variants in reactive arthritis blood and synovial fluid.

This clonotype occurred once. The target antigen is unknown. The specimen was synovial fluid, either unsorted or a sorted T cell fraction (not recorded which). This chain uses TRBV4-1 with TRBJ2-1; tentatively, D is TRBD2 (6 bases). The sequence derives from a male donor with ankylosing spondylitis. This chain's CDR3 is CASSQEVSGTLSEQFF. CDR3 nucleotide sequence: TGCGCCAGCAGCCAAGAGGTTAGCGGAACCCTAAGTGAGCAGTTCTTC.